These T cell receptor beta chains were read from a single sample in a study of OX40 agonist ivuxolimab in advanced cancers. Libraries were prepared by immunoSEQ multiplex PCR; TCRdb keeps only in-frame clonotypes and omits some of them. The sample shows 70,000 or so clones, around 90% of them seen only once. This sample comprised CD4+ or CD8+ T cells sorted from blood, obtained in a trial of the OX40 agonist ivuxolimab. The receptor source for this set is an adult with an advanced solid tumor such as melanoma, head and neck, liver or kidney cancer. The CDR3 runs from the conserved cysteine through the conserved F or W. The D gene is left open where the match is weak. Only some rows state a clone size, as once, few, many or a class for expanded clones.

cdr3_aa: CASRRDSLYGYTF; cdr3_nt: TGTGCCAGCAGGAGGGACAGCCTCTATGGCTACACCTTC; j_call: TRBJ1-2; v_call: TRBV28; clone_size: NA; d_call: TRBD1
cdr3_aa: CASSYYRTSNSDEQYF; cdr3_nt: TGTGCCAGCAGTTACTATCGGACTAGCAACTCGGACGAGCAGTACTTC; j_call: TRBJ2-7; v_call: TRBV6-6; clone_size: NA; d_call: TRBD2
cdr3_aa: CASSLNPAGTGDTQYF; cdr3_nt: TGTGCCAGCAGCTTAAACCCAGCGGGAACTGGGGATACGCAGTATTTT; j_call: TRBJ2-3; v_call: TRBV7-3; clone_size: NA; d_call: TRBD2
cdr3_aa: CASSLMGGTDTQYF; cdr3_nt: TGTGCCAGCAGCTTAATGGGGGGAACAGATACGCAGTATTTT; j_call: TRBJ2-3; v_call: TRBV7-3; clone_size: NA; d_call: NA
cdr3_aa: CASSTPGVGQETQYF; cdr3_nt: TGTGCCAGCAGCACCCCAGGGGTAGGGCAAGAGACCCAGTACTTC; j_call: TRBJ2-5; v_call: TRBV6-6; clone_size: NA; d_call: NA
cdr3_aa: CASSLAGLAGAREQFF; cdr3_nt: TGTGCCAGCAGCTTGGCCGGTCTAGCGGGAGCCCGTGAGCAGTTCTTC; j_call: TRBJ2-1; v_call: TRBV5-5; clone_size: NA; d_call: TRBD2
cdr3_aa: CASSVGPGAGEKLFF; cdr3_nt: TGTGCCAGCAGCGTAGGGCCCGGGGCGGGGGAAAAACTGTTTTTT; j_call: TRBJ1-4; v_call: TRBV9; clone_size: NA; d_call: NA
cdr3_aa: CSVPGPLEQYF; cdr3_nt: TGCAGCGTCCCTGGCCCTCTCGAGCAGTACTTC; j_call: TRBJ2-7; v_call: TRBV29-1; clone_size: few; d_call: NA
cdr3_aa: CASTGLAGVIGELFF; cdr3_nt: TGTGCCAGCACCGGACTAGCGGGAGTGATCGGGGAGCTGTTTTTT; j_call: TRBJ2-2; v_call: TRBV2; clone_size: once; d_call: TRBD2
cdr3_aa: CASSQVGTENQPQHF; cdr3_nt: TGTGCCAGCAGCCAAGTGGGGACAGAGAATCAGCCCCAGCATTTT; j_call: TRBJ1-5; v_call: TRBV4-2; clone_size: NA; d_call: TRBD1
cdr3_aa: CASSQLMGGAYEQYF; cdr3_nt: TGCGCCAGCAGCCAACTTATGGGGGGAGCCTACGAGCAGTACTTC; j_call: TRBJ2-7; v_call: TRBV4-3; clone_size: NA; d_call: NA
cdr3_aa: CASSSRTSGNTGELFF; cdr3_nt: TGTGCCAGCAGCTCTCGGACTAGCGGGAACACCGGGGAGCTGTTTTTT; j_call: TRBJ2-2; v_call: TRBV9; clone_size: NA; d_call: TRBD2
cdr3_aa: CASTYVVGVGTDTQYF; cdr3_nt: TGTGCCAGCACCTATGTGGTAGGGGTGGGCACAGATACGCAGTATTTT; j_call: TRBJ2-3; v_call: TRBV5-5; clone_size: NA; d_call: NA
cdr3_aa: CATSRDLVGEQYF; cdr3_nt: TGTGCCACCAGCAGAGATCTTGTGGGGGAGCAGTACTTC; j_call: TRBJ2-7; v_call: TRBV15; clone_size: NA; d_call: NA
cdr3_aa: CASSPWPRTTGELFF; cdr3_nt: TGTGCCAGCAGCCCCTGGCCCAGGACAACCGGGGAGCTGTTTTTT; j_call: TRBJ2-2; v_call: TRBV14; clone_size: NA; d_call: NA
cdr3_aa: CASSGSSLLAGFGDTQYF; cdr3_nt: TGCGCCAGCAGTGGGTCCTCGTTACTAGCGGGATTTGGAGATACGCAGTATTTT; j_call: TRBJ2-3; v_call: TRBV5-1; clone_size: few; d_call: TRBD2
cdr3_aa: CAIRTLAEYNEQFF; cdr3_nt: TGTGCCATCAGGACACTAGCGGAGTACAATGAGCAGTTCTTC; j_call: TRBJ2-1; v_call: TRBV10-3; clone_size: NA; d_call: TRBD2
cdr3_aa: CASSPHRVADTQYF; cdr3_nt: TGTGCCAGCAGTCCCCACAGGGTGGCAGATACGCAGTATTTT; j_call: TRBJ2-3; v_call: TRBV27; clone_size: NA; d_call: NA
cdr3_aa: CSVWTATNEKLFF; cdr3_nt: TGCAGCGTTTGGACAGCAACTAATGAAAAACTGTTTTTT; j_call: TRBJ1-4; v_call: TRBV29-1; clone_size: NA; d_call: NA
cdr3_aa: CASSREQRTNTEAFF; cdr3_nt: TGTGCCAGCAGCAGAGAACAGCGAACGAACACTGAAGCTTTCTTT; j_call: TRBJ1-1; v_call: TRBV6-1; clone_size: NA; d_call: NA
cdr3_aa: CASSKGLGQETQYF; cdr3_nt: TGTGCCAGCAGCAAGGGACTAGGCCAAGAGACCCAGTACTTC; j_call: TRBJ2-5; v_call: TRBV11-2; clone_size: NA; d_call: TRBD2
cdr3_aa: CASSLGGTPGGNTIYF; cdr3_nt: TGTGCCAGCAGCTTAGGGGGGACTCCCGGAGGAAACACCATATATTTT; j_call: TRBJ1-3; v_call: TRBV7-2; clone_size: NA; d_call: NA
cdr3_aa: CSVDRAYEQYF; cdr3_nt: TGCAGTGTCGACAGGGCCTACGAGCAGTACTTC; j_call: TRBJ2-7; v_call: TRBV20-1; clone_size: NA; d_call: TRBD1
cdr3_aa: CASSIQGFNEQFF; cdr3_nt: TGTGCCAGCAGTATACAGGGCTTCAATGAGCAGTTCTTC; j_call: TRBJ2-1; v_call: TRBV28; clone_size: NA; d_call: NA
cdr3_aa: CASRTIKLAGVNNEQFF; cdr3_nt: TGTGCCAGCAGAACCATCAAACTAGCGGGAGTAAACAATGAGCAGTTCTTC; j_call: TRBJ2-1; v_call: TRBV28; clone_size: once; d_call: TRBD2
cdr3_aa: CASSLGVGGPGLAVTDTQYF; cdr3_nt: TGTGCCAGCAGCTTAGGCGTAGGGGGGCCGGGACTAGCGGTAACAGATACGCAGTATTTT; j_call: TRBJ2-3; v_call: TRBV13; clone_size: NA; d_call: TRBD2
cdr3_aa: CASSLVHVPSSGNTIYF; cdr3_nt: TGTGCCAGCAGCTTAGTTCATGTCCCAAGCTCTGGAAACACCATATATTTT; j_call: TRBJ1-3; v_call: TRBV7-2; clone_size: NA; d_call: NA
cdr3_aa: CASSLPGGQQETQYF; cdr3_nt: TGTGCCAGCAGCTTGCCAGGCGGGCAGCAAGAGACCCAGTACTTC; j_call: TRBJ2-5; v_call: TRBV5-4; clone_size: NA; d_call: NA
cdr3_aa: CRARSSYEQYF; cdr3_nt: TGCAGAGCTAGGAGCTCCTACGAGCAGTACTTC; j_call: TRBJ2-7; v_call: TRBV20-1; clone_size: NA; d_call: NA
cdr3_aa: CASSRPGQVNEQFF; cdr3_nt: TGTGCCAGCAGCCGGCCGGGACAGGTAAATGAGCAGTTCTTC; j_call: TRBJ2-1; v_call: TRBV5-6; clone_size: once; d_call: TRBD1
cdr3_aa: CASSLEGQGVGYGYTF; cdr3_nt: TGTGCCAGCAGCTTAGAAGGACAGGGGGTCGGCTATGGCTACACCTTC; j_call: TRBJ1-2; v_call: TRBV7-9; clone_size: NA; d_call: TRBD1
cdr3_aa: CASSQVSSSQETQYF; cdr3_nt: TGCGCCAGCAGCCAAGTATCGTCCAGTCAAGAGACCCAGTACTTC; j_call: TRBJ2-5; v_call: TRBV4-1; clone_size: once; d_call: NA
cdr3_aa: CASSLVSSGSWEQYF; cdr3_nt: TGTGCCAGCAGCTTAGTCTCTAGCGGGAGCTGGGAGCAGTACTTC; j_call: TRBJ2-7; v_call: TRBV7-9; clone_size: NA; d_call: TRBD2
cdr3_aa: CASSERTHNYGYTF; cdr3_nt: TGTGCCAGCAGTGAGAGGACACATAACTATGGCTACACCTTC; j_call: TRBJ1-2; v_call: TRBV2; clone_size: NA; d_call: NA
cdr3_aa: CASSFGNPGAQYF; cdr3_nt: TGTGCCAGCTCATTTGGAAACCCTGGGGCGCAGTATTTT; j_call: TRBJ2-3; v_call: TRBV18; clone_size: NA; d_call: NA
cdr3_aa: CASSQPRTENEKLFF; cdr3_nt: TGTGCCAGCAGCCAGCCGAGGACAGAAAATGAAAAACTGTTTTTT; j_call: TRBJ1-4; v_call: TRBV7-9; clone_size: NA; d_call: NA
cdr3_aa: CASSFQLQGTEAFF; cdr3_nt: TGTGCCAGCAGTTTTCAGTTACAGGGTACTGAAGCTTTCTTT; j_call: TRBJ1-1; v_call: TRBV28; clone_size: NA; d_call: NA
cdr3_aa: CASSYRLDTQYF; cdr3_nt: TGTGCCAGCAGTTATCGGCTAGATACGCAGTATTTT; j_call: TRBJ2-3; v_call: TRBV6-6; clone_size: NA; d_call: NA
cdr3_aa: CASSPGLRTDTQYF; cdr3_nt: TGTGCCAGCAGCCCTGGACTTCGCACAGATACGCAGTATTTT; j_call: TRBJ2-3; v_call: TRBV7-2; clone_size: NA; d_call: NA
cdr3_aa: CASTGDSNQPQHF; cdr3_nt: TGTGCCAGCACCGGCGATAGCAATCAGCCCCAGCATTTT; j_call: TRBJ1-5; v_call: TRBV2; clone_size: few; d_call: NA
cdr3_aa: CASRREETYEQYF; cdr3_nt: TGTGCCAGCAGGCGGGAGGAAACCTACGAGCAGTACTTC; j_call: TRBJ2-7; v_call: TRBV6-5; clone_size: NA; d_call: TRBD2
cdr3_aa: CASSPLFRSKRDTGELFF; cdr3_nt: TGTGCCAGCAGCCCCTTATTTAGGTCAAAGAGGGACACCGGGGAGCTGTTTTTT; j_call: TRBJ2-2; v_call: TRBV11-2; clone_size: NA; d_call: NA
cdr3_aa: CASSHNLGSNQPQHF; cdr3_nt: TGTGCCAGCAGCCATAATCTGGGGAGCAATCAGCCCCAGCATTTT; j_call: TRBJ1-5; v_call: TRBV4-2; clone_size: NA; d_call: NA
cdr3_aa: CAIRPTEGEQYF; cdr3_nt: TGTGCCATCAGACCAACCGAGGGCGAGCAGTACTTC; j_call: TRBJ2-7; v_call: TRBV10-3; clone_size: few; d_call: NA
cdr3_aa: CASSIVPGLYYGYTF; cdr3_nt: TGTGCCAGTAGTATCGTTCCGGGACTATACTATGGCTACACCTTC; j_call: TRBJ1-2; v_call: TRBV19; clone_size: once; d_call: NA
cdr3_aa: CASSLTGREQYF; cdr3_nt: TGTGCCAGCAGTCTGACGGGGAGGGAGCAGTACTTC; j_call: TRBJ2-7; v_call: TRBV6-1; clone_size: NA; d_call: NA
cdr3_aa: CASSFADREQFF; cdr3_nt: TGTGCCAGCAGTTTCGCAGACCGGGAGCAGTTCTTC; j_call: TRBJ2-1; v_call: TRBV27; clone_size: NA; d_call: NA
cdr3_aa: CASSQEWSAGRETQYF; cdr3_nt: TGCGCCAGCAGCCAAGAGTGGTCAGCGGGTCGCGAGACCCAGTACTTC; j_call: TRBJ2-5; v_call: TRBV4-3; clone_size: once; d_call: NA
cdr3_aa: CSGGFGYEQYF; cdr3_nt: TGCAGTGGAGGGTTCGGGTACGAGCAGTACTTC; j_call: TRBJ2-7; v_call: TRBV20-1; clone_size: NA; d_call: NA
cdr3_aa: CASSDGRSNQPQHF; cdr3_nt: TGTGCCAGTAGTGACGGAAGAAGCAATCAGCCCCAGCATTTT; j_call: TRBJ1-5; v_call: TRBV19; clone_size: NA; d_call: NA